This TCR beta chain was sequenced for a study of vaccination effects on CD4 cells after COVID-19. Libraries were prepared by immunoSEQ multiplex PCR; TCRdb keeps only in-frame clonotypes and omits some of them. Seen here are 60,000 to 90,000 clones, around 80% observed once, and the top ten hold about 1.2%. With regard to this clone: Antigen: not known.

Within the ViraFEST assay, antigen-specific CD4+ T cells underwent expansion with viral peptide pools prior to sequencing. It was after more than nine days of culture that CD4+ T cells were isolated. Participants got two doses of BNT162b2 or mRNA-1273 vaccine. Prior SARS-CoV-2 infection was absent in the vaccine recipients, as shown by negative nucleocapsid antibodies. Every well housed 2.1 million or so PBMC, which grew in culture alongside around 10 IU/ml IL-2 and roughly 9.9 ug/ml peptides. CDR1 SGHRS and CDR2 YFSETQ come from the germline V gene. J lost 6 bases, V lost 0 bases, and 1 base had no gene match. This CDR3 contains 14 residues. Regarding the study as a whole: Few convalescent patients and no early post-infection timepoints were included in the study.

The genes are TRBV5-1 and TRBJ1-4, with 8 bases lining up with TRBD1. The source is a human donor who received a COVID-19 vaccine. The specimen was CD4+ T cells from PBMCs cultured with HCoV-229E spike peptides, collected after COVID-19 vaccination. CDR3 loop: CASSLGQGYEKLFF. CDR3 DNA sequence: TGCGCCAGCAGCTTGGGACAGGGGTATGAAAAACTGTTTTTT.